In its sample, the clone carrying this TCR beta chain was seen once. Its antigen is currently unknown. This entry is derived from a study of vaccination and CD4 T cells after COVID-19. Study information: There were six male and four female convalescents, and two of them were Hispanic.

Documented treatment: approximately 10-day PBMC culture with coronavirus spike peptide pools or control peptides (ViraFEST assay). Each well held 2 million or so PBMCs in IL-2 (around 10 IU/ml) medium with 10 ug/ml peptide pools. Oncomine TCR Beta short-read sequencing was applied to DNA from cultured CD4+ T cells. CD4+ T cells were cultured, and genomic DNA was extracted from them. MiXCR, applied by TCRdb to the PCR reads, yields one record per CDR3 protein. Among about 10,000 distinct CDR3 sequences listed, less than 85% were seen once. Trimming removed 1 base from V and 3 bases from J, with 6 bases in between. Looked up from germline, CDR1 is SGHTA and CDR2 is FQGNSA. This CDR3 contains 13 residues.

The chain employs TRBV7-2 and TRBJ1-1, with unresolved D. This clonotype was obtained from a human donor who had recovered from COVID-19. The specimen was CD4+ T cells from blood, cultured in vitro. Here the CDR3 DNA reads TGTGCCAGCAGCTTAGTCACGGACACTGAAGCTTTCTTT. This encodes CASSLVTDTEAFF.